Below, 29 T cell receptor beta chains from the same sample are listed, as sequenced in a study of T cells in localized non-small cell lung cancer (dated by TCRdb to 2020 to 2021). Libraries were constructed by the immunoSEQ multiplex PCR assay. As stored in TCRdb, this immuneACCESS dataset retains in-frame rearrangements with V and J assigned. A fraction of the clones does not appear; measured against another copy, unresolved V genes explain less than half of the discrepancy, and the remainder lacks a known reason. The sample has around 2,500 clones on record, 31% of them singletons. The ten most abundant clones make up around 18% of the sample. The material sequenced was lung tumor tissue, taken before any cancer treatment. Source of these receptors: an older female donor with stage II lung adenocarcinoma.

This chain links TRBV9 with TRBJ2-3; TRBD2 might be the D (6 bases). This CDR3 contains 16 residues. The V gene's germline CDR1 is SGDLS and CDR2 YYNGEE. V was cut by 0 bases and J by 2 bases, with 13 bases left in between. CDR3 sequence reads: CASSVVPGGITDTQYF. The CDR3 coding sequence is TGTGCCAGCAGCGTAGTTCCGGGCGGGATCACAGATACGCAGTATTTT. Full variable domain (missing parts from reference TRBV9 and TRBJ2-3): DSGVTQTPKHLITATGQRVTLRCSPRSGDLSVYWYQQSLDQGLQFLIQYYNGEERAKGNILERFSAQQFPDLHSELNLSSLELGDSALYFCASSVVPGGITDTQYFGPGTRLTVL.

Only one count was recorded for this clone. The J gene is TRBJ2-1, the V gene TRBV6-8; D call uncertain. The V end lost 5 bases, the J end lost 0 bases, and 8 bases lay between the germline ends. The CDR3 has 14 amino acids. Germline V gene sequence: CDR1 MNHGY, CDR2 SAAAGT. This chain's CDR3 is CASSDRSSYNEQFF. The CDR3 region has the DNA TGTGCCAGCAGTGACCGGTCCTCCTACAATGAGCAGTTCTTC.

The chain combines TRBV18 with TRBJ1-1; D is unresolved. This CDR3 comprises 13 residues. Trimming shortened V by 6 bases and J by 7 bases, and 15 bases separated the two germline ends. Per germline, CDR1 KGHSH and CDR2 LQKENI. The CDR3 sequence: CASSHDSRGEAFF. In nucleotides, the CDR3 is TGTGCCAGCTCGCATGACTCCCGGGGTGAAGCTTTCTTT.

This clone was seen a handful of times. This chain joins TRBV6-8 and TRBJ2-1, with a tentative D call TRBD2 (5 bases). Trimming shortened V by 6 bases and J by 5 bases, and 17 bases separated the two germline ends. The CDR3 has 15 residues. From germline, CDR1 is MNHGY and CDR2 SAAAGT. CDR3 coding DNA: TGTGCCAGCAGCCACCTTAGCGCGGATCACAATGAGCAGTTCTTC. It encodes CASSHLSADHNEQFF.

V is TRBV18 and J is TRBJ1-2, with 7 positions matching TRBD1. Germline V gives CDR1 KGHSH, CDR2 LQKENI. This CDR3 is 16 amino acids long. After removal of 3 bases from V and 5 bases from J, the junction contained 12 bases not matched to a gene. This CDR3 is CASSPRTGVSAYGYTF. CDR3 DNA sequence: TGTGCCAGCTCACCTAGAACAGGGGTATCCGCTTATGGCTACACCTTC.

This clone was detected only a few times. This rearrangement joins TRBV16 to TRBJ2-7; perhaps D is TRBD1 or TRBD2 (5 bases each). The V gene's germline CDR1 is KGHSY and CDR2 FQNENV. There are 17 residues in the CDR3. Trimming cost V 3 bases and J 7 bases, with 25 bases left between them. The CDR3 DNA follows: TGTGCCAGCAGCCATCTACGAACGGGATCGGGTAGGGGAGAGCAGTACTTC. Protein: CASSHLRTGSGRGEQYF.

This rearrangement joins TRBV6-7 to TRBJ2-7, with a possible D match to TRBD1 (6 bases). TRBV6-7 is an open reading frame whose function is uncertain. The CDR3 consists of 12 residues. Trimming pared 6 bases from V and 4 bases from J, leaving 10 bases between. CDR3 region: CASREQGYEQYV. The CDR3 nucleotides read TGTGCCAGCAGGGAACAGGGTTACGAGCAGTACGTC.

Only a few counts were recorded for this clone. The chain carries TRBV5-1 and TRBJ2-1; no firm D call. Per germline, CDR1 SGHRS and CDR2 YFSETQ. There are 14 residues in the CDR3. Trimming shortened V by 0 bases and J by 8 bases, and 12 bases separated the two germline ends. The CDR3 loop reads CASSLGQAQDEQFF. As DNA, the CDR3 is TGCGCCAGCAGCTTGGGTCAAGCCCAGGATGAGCAGTTCTTC.

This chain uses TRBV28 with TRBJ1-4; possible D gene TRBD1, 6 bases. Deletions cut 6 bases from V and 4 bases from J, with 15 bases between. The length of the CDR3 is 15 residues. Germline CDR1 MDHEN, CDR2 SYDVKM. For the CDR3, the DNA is TGTGCCAGCAGGGCCTACAGGGCTCTTAATGAAAAACTGTTTTTT. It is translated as CASRAYRALNEKLFF.

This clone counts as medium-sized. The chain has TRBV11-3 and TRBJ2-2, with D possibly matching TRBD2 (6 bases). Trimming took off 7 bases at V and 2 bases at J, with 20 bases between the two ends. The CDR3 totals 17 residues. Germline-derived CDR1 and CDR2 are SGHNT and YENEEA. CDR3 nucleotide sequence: TGTGCCAGCACCAACATGGGGCTAGCGAAAAACACCGGGGAGCTGTTTTTT. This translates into CASTNMGLAKNTGELFF.

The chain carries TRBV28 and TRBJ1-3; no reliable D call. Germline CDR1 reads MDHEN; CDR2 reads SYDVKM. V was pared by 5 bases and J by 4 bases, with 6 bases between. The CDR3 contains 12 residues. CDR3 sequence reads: CASSESGNTIYF. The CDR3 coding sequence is TGTGCCAGCAGTGAATCGGGAAACACCATATATTTT.

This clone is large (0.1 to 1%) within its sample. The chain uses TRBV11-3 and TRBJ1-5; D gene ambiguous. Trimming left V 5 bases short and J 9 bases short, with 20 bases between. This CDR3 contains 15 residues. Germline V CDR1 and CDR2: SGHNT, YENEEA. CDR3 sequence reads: CASSHNGGNLSPQHF. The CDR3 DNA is TGTGCCAGCAGCCATAACGGAGGGAACCTCTCGCCCCAGCATTTT.

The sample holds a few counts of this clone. DNA of the CDR3: TGTGCCAGCAGCGTAGGGGCAGGGCGAGGTGGCAATGAGCAGTTCTTC. Translation: CASSVGAGRGGNEQFF. The chain carries TRBV9 and TRBJ2-1; TRBD1 might be the D (5 bases). V lost 0 bases to trimming and J lost 6 bases, with 16 bases between them. This CDR3 is 16 amino acids long. The germline CDR1 and CDR2 sequences are SGDLS and YYNGEE.

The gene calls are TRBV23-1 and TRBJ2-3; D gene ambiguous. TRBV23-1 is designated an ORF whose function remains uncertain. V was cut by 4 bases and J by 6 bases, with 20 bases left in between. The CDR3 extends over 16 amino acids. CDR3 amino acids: CASSRWEGTFLDTQYF. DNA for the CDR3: TGCGCCAGCAGTCGATGGGAAGGAACCTTCTTGGATACGCAGTATTTT.

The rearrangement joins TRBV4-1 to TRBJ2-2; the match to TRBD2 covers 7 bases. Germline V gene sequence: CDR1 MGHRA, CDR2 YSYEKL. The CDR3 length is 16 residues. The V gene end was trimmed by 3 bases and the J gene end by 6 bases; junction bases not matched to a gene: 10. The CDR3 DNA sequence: TGCGCCAGCAGCCAGCACCTAGCGGTAAATTCCGGGGAGCTGTTTTTT. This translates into CASSQHLAVNSGELFF.

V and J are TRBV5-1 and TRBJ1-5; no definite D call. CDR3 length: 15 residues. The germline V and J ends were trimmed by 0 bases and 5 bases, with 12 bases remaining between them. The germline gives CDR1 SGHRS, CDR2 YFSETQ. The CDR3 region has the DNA TGCGCCAGCAGCTTGGGAGACGCCCATGATCAGCCCCAGCATTTT. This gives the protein CASSLGDAHDQPQHF.

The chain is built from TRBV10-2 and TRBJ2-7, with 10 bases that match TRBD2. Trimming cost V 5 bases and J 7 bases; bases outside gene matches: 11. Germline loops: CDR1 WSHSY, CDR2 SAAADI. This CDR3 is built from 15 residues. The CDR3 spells CASSRGASGSDEQYF. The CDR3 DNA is TGCGCCAGCAGTCGGGGGGCTAGCGGGAGTGATGAGCAGTACTTC.

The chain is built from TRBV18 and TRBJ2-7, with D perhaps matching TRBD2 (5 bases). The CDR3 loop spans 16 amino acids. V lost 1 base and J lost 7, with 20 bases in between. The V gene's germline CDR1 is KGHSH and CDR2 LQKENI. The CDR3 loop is CASSPLEAGPHWEQYV. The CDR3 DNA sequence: TGTGCCAGCTCACCACTCGAGGCGGGTCCCCACTGGGAGCAGTACGTC.

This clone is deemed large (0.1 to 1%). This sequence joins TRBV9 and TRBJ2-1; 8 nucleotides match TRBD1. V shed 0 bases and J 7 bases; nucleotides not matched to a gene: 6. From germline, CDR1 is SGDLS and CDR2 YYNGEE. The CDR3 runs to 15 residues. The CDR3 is CASSVDGTGFNEQFF. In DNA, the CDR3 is TGTGCCAGCAGCGTAGACGGGACAGGTTTTAATGAGCAGTTCTTC. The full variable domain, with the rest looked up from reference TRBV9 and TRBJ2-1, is DSGVTQTPKHLITATGQRVTLRCSPRSGDLSVYWYQQSLDQGLQFLIQYYNGEERAKGNILERFSAQQFPDLHSELNLSSLELGDSALYFCASSVDGTGFNEQFFGPGTRLTVL.

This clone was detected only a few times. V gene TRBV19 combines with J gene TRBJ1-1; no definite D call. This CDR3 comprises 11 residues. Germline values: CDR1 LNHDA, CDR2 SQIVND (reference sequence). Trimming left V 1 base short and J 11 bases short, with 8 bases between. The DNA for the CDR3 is TGTGCCAGTAGTATAGGTATAAGGGCTTTCTTT. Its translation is CASSIGIRAFF.

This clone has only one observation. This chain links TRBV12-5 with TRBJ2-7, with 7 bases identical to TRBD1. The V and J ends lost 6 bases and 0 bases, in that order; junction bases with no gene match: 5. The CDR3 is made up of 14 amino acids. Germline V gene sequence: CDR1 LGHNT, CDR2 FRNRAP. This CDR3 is CASGRRQGSYEQYF. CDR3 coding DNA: TGTGCTAGTGGCCGGCGACAGGGCTCCTACGAGCAGTACTTC.

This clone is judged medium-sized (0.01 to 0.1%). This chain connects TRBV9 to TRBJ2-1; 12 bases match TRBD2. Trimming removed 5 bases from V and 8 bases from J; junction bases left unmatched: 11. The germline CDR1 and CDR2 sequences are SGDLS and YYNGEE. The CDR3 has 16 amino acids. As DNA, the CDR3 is TGTGCCAGCAGTGTCGGACTAGCGGGGCTTAGCGATGAGCAGTTCTTC. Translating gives CASSVGLAGLSDEQFF.

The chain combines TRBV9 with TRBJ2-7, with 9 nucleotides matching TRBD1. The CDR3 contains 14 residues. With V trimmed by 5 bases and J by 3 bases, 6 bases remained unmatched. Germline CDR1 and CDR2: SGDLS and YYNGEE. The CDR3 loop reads CASRKGQGVYEQYF. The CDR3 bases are TGTGCCAGCAGGAAGGGACAGGGAGTCTACGAGCAGTACTTC.

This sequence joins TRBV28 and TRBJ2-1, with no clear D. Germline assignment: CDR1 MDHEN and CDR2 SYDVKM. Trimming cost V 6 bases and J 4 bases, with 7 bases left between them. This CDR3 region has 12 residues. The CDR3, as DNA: TGTGCCAGCAGGGTGGGGTACAATGAGCAGTTCTTC. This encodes CASRVGYNEQFF.

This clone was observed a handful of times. CDR3 bases: TGTGCCAGCAGTGAAGGTGGCGGTGAAGCTTTCTTT. It yields the protein CASSEGGGEAFF. The chain joins TRBV2 to TRBJ1-1; no clear D gene. This CDR3 comprises 12 residues. Germline values: CDR1 SNHLY, CDR2 FYNNEI. The V end lost 1 base, the J end lost 7 bases, and 7 bases lay between the germline ends.

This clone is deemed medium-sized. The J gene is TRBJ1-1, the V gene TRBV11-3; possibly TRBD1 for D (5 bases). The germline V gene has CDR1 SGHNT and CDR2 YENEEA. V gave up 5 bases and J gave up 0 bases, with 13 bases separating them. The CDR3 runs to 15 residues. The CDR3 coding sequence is TGTGCCAGCAGCCCCCGACCGGGGGTGAACACTGAAGCTTTCTTT. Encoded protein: CASSPRPGVNTEAFF.

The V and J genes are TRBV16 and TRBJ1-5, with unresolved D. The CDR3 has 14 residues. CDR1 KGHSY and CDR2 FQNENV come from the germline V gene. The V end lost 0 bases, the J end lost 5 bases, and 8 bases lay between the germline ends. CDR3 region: CASSQSSGYQPQHF. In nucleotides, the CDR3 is TGTGCCAGCAGCCAATCCTCGGGATATCAGCCCCAGCATTTT.

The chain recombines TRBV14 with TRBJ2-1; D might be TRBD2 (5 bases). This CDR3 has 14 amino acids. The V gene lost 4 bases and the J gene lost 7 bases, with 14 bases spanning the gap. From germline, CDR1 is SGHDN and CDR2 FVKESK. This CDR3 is CASSPRPRVNEQFF. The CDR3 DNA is TGTGCCAGCAGCCCCCGCCCGAGGGTAAATGAGCAGTTCTTC.

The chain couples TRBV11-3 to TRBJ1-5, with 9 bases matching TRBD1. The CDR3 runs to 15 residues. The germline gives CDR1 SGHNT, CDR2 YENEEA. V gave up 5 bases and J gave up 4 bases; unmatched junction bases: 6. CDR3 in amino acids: CASSTGTGINQPQHF. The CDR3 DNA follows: TGTGCCAGCAGCACCGGGACAGGGATTAATCAGCCCCAGCATTTT.